This T cell receptor beta chain emerged from a study of cytomegalovirus exposure and HLA in healthy donors. The donors comprised healthy bone marrow donors. Likely unrecorded immune exposures existed in these nominally healthy donors. The PCR ran on 60 Vbeta and 13 Jbeta primers. Using immunoSEQ multiplex PCR, the repertoire was profiled, and TCRdb retains in-frame clones only, with some absent. The sample consists of 200,000 to 300,000 clones, 84% of them appearing once. The CDR3 is 18 residues long. V lost 0 bases to trimming and J lost 5 bases; unmatched junction nucleotides: 10. The germline V gene has CDR1 MNHEY and CDR2 SMNVEV (reference sequence).

The V gene is TRBV27, the J gene TRBJ2-4, with TRBD2 identical over 10 bases. Source material: PBMCs. This receptor was obtained from a woman between 40 and 55 years old in good health and CMV-seropositive. CDR3 amino acids: CASSLSTGGLARENIQYF. The CDR3, as DNA: TGTGCCAGCAGTTTATCGACCGGGGGACTAGCGAGAGAAAACATTCAGTACTTC.